This TCR beta chain came from a study of shared clonotypes between healthy human individuals. Some clones are missing from TCRdb's copy, which holds only in-frame ones; the method was immunoSEQ multiplex PCR. The sample includes 640,000 or so clones, approximately 75% of them seen just once. The CDR3 loop spans 15 amino acids. V trimming: 2 bases; J trimming: 6 bases; junction bases outside the gene matches: 6. Germline V gene lookup returns CDR1 MNHEY and CDR2 SVGAGI. The clonotype originates from a woman between 25 and 40 years old in good health. The chain joins TRBV6-5 to TRBJ2-3; 9 positions agree with TRBD2. Sequenced material: memory CD4+ T cells sorted from blood. The sample's subset: CD45RA-negative fraction. DNA of the CDR3: TGTGCCAGCAGTTACCTTCCTAGCGGGGCGGATACGCAGTATTTT. This codes for CASSYLPSGADTQYF.